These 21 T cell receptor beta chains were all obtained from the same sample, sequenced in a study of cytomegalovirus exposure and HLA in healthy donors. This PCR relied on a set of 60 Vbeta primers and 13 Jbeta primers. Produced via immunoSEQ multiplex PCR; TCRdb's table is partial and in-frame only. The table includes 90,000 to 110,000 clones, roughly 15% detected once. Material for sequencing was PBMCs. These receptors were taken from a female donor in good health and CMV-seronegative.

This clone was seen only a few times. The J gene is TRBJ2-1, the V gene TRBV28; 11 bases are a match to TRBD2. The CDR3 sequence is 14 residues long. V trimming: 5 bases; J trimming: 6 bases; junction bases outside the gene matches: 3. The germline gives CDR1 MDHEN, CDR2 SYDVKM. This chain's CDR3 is CASSIAGGINEQFF. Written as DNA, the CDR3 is TGTGCCAGCAGTATAGCGGGAGGGATCAATGAGCAGTTCTTC. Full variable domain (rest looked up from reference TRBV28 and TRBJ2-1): DVKVTQSSRYLVKRTGEKVFLECVQDMDHENMFWYRQDPGLGLRLIYFSYDVKMKEKGDIPEGYSVSREKKERFSLILESASTNQTSMYLCASSIAGGINEQFFGPGTRLTVL.

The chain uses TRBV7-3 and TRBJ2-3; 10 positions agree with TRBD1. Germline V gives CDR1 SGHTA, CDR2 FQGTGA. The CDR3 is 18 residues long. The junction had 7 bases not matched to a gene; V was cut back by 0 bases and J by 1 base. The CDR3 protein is CASSLTGDRGPGTDTQYF. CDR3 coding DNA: TGTGCCAGCAGCTTAACGGGGGACAGGGGTCCTGGCACAGATACGCAGTATTTT. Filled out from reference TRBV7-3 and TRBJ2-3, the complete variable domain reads GAGVSQTPSNKVTEKGKYVELRCDPISGHTALYWYRQSLGQGPEFLIYFQGTGAADDSGLPNDRFFAVRPEGSVSTLKIQRTERGDSAVYLCASSLTGDRGPGTDTQYFGPGTRLTVL.

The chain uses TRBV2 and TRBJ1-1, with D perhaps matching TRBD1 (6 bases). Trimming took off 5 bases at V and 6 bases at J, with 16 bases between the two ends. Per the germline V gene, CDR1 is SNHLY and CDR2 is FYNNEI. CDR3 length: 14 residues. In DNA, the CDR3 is TGTGCCAGCAGTACCGACAGGATAAGGGCTGAAGCTTTCTTT. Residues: CASSTDRIRAEAFF.

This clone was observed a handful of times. DNA for the CDR3: TGTGCCAGTAGGGACAGGGCCGGTGGCACCGGGGAGCTGTTTTTT. Translating gives CASRDRAGGTGELFF. This sequence joins TRBV19 and TRBJ2-2; 8 bases agree with TRBD1. Germline lookup yields CDR1 LNHDA and CDR2 SQIVND (reference sequence). The CDR3 loop spans 15 amino acids. The V gene end was trimmed by 6 bases and the J gene end by 4 bases; junction bases not matched to a gene: 7.

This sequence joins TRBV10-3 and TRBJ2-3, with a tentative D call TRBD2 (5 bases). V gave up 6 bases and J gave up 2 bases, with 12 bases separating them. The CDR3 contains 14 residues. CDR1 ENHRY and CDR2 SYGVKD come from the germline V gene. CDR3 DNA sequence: TGTGCCATCAGGGGTGGACTTGCCACAGATACGCAGTATTTT. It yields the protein CAIRGGLATDTQYF.

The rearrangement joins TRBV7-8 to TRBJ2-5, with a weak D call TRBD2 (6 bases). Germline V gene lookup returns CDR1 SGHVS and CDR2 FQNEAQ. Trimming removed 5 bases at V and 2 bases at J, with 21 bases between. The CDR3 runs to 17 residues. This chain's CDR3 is CASSVGAGVKRQETQYF. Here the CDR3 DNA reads TGTGCCAGCAGCGTGGGAGCGGGCGTAAAACGGCAAGAGACCCAGTACTTC.

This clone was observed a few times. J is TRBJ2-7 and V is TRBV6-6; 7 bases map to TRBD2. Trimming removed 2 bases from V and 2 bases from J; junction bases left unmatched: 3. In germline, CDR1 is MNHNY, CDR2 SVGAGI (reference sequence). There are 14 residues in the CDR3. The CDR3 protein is CASSYGGVPYEQYF. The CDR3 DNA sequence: TGTGCCAGCAGTTACGGGGGGGTCCCCTACGAGCAGTACTTC.

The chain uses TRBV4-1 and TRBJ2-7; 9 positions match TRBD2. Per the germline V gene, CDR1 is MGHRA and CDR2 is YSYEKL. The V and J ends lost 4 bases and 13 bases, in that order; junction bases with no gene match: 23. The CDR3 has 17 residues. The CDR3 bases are TGCGCCAGCAGCCTTGCGGCTTCCGGGACTAGCCCTCAAGCCGTCTACTTC. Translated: CASSLAASGTSPQAVYF.

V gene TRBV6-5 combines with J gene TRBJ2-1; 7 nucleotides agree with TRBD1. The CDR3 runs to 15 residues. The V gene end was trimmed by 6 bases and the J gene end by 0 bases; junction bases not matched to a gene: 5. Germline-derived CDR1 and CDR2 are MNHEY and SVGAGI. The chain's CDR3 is CASRDRISSYNEQFF. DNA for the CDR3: TGTGCCAGCAGGGACAGGATATCCTCCTACAATGAGCAGTTCTTC.

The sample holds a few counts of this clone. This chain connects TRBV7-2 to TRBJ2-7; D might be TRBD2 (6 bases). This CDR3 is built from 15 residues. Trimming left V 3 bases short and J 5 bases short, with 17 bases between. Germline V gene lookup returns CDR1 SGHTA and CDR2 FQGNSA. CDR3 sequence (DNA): TGTGCCAGCAGCTTCGGCGGGACCATCGGGGACGAGCAGTACTTC. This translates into CASSFGGTIGDEQYF.

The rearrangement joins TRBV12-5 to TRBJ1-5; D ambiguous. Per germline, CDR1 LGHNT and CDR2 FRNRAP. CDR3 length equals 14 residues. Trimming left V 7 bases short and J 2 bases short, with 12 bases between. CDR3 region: CASVEIGGNQPQHF. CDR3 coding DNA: TGTGCTAGTGTTGAAATCGGGGGCAATCAGCCCCAGCATTTT.

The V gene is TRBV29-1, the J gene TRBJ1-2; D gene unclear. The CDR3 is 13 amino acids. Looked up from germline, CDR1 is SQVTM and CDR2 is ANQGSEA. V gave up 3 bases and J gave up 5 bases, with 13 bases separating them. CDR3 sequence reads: CSVEGSFLYGYTF. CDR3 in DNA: TGCAGCGTTGAGGGGAGTTTCCTATATGGCTACACCTTC.

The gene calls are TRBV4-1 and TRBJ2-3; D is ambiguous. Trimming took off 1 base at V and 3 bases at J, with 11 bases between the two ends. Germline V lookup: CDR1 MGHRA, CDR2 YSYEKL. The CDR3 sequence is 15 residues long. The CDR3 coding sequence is TGCGCCAGCAGCCAAGTACTTACTTATACAGATACGCAGTATTTT. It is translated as CASSQVLTYTDTQYF.

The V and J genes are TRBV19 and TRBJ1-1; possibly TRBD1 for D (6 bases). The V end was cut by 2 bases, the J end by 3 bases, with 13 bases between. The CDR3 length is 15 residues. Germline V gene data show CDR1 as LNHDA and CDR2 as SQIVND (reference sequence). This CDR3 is CASSITGLRYTEAFF. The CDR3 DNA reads TGTGCCAGTAGTATAACAGGGCTACGATACACTGAAGCTTTCTTT. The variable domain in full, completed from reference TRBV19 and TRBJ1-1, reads DGGITQSPKYLFRKEGQNVTLSCEQNLNHDAMYWYRQDPGQGLRLIYYSQIVNDFQKGDIAEGYSVSREKKESFPLTVTSAQKNPTAFYLCASSITGLRYTEAFFGQGTRLTVV.

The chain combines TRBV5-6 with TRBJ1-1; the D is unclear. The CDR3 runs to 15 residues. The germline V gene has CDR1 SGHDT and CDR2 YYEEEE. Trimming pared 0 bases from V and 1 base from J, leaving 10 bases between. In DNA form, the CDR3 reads TGTGCCAGCAGCTTGGCTGCGGGTTCGAACACTGAAGCTTTCTTT. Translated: CASSLAAGSNTEAFF. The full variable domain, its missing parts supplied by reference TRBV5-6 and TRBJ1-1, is DAGVTQSPTHLIKTRGQQVTLRCSPKSGHDTVSWYQQALGQGPQFIFQYYEEEERQRGNFPDRFSGHQFPNYSSELNVNALLLGDSALYLCASSLAAGSNTEAFFGQGTRLTVV.

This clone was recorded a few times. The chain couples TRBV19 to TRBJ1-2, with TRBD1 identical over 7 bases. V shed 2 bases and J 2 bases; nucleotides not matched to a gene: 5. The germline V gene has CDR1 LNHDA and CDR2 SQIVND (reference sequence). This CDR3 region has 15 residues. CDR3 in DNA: TGTGCCAGTAGTATACAACCGGGACAGAACTATGGCTACACCTTC. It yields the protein CASSIQPGQNYGYTF.

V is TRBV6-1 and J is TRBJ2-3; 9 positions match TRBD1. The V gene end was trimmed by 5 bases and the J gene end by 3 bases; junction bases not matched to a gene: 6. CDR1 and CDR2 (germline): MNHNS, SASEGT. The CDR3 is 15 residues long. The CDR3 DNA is TGTGCCAGCAGTCCCCGGACAGGGGTGACAGATACGCAGTATTTT. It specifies CASSPRTGVTDTQYF.

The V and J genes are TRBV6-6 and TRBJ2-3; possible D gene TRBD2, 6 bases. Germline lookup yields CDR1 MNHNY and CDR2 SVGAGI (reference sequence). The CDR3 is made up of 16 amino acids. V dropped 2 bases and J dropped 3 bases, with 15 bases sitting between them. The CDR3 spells CASSYEDGSHTDTQYF. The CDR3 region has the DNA TGTGCCAGCAGTTACGAGGACGGGAGCCATACAGATACGCAGTATTTT.

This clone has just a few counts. The CDR3 sequence: CASSPYSGGAANEQFF. CDR3 bases: TGCGCCAGCAGCCCCTATAGCGGGGGGGCAGCCAATGAGCAGTTCTTC. The chain links TRBV5-1 to TRBJ2-1; 11 positions match TRBD2. Losses at the gene ends were 4 bases for V and 6 bases for J; bases not matched to a gene: 9. This CDR3 has 16 residues. Per germline, CDR1 SGHRS and CDR2 YFSETQ.

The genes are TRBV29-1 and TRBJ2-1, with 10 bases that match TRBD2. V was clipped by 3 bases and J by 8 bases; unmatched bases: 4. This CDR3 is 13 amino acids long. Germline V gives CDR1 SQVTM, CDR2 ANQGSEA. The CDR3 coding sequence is TGCAGCGTTGAGGGACTAGCGAGTGATGAGCAGTTCTTC. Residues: CSVEGLASDEQFF.

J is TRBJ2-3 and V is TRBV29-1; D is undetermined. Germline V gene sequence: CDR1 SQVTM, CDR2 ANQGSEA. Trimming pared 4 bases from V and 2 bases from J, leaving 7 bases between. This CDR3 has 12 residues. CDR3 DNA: TGCAGCGTTGGAGGTAACACAGATACGCAGTATTTT. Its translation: CSVGGNTDTQYF.